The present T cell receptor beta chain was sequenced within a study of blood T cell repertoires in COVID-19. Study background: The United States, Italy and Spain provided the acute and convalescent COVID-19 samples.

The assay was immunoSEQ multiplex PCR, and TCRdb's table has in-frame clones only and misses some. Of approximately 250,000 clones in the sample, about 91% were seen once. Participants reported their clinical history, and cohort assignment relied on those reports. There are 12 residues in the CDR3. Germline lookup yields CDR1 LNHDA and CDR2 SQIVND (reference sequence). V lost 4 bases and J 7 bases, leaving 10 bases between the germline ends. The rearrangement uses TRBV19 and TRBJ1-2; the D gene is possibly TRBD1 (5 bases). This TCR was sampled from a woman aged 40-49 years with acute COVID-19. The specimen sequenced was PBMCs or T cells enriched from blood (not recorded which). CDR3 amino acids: CASSTQGGGYTF. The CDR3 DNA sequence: TGTGCCAGTAGTACGCAGGGAGGTGGCTACACCTTC.